Listed below are T cell receptor beta chains from one sample, sequenced in a study of cytomegalovirus exposure and HLA in healthy donors. TCRdb's copy holds only in-frame clones and misses some; the assay was immunoSEQ multiplex PCR. The sample includes more than 150,000 clones, roughly 80% seen only once; the top ten take 6.3%. Sequenced material: PBMCs. These receptor sequences come from a middle-aged man in good health and CMV-seropositive. Both conserved end residues are part of each CDR3. Fields, in order: J gene, V gene, clone size, D gene, CDR3 protein, CDR3 DNA. D genes are given only for firm matches. Expanded clones get a size class; other rows say once, few or many, or leave the size out.

TRBJ1-5,TRBV5-4,-,-,CASSFDRRSNQPQHF,TGTGCCAGCAGCTTCGACAGGAGAAGCAATCAGCCCCAGCATTTT
TRBJ1-2,TRBV30,-,-,CAWRRNRAQANYGYTF,TGTGCCTGGAGGAGGAACAGGGCCCAAGCTAACTATGGCTACACCTTC
TRBJ1-5,TRBV7-8,-,-,CASSLAAGGNQPQHF,TGTGCCAGCAGCTTAGCGGCCGGGGGCAATCAGCCCCAGCATTTT
TRBJ2-2,TRBV9,-,-,CASSVGNQANTGELFF,TGTGCCAGCAGCGTCGGGAACCAGGCCAACACCGGGGAGCTGTTTTTT
TRBJ2-2,TRBV30,once,-,CAWSLWTAGELFF,TGTGCCTGGAGTCTCTGGACAGCTGGGGAGCTGTTTTTT
TRBJ2-7,TRBV28,few,-,CASSPTRGRGAYEQYF,TGTGCCAGCAGTCCTACTCGAGGGCGGGGTGCCTACGAGCAGTACTTC
TRBJ1-3,TRBV4-2,-,TRBD1,CASSQASTGAGNTIYF,TGTGCCAGCAGCCAGGCTTCGACAGGGGCTGGAAACACCATATATTTT
TRBJ2-1,TRBV5-1,-,TRBD2,CASSLLAGAQFF,TGCGCCAGCAGCTTGCTAGCGGGGGCCCAGTTCTTC
TRBJ2-3,TRBV18,few,-,CASSTTPLVFLSTDTQYF,TGTGCCAGCTCTACTACTCCTCTAGTGTTCCTTAGCACAGATACGCAGTATTTT
TRBJ2-7,TRBV29-1,-,-,CSVGGYEQYF,TGCAGCGTTGGAGGGTACGAGCAGTACTTC
TRBJ2-7,TRBV27,-,TRBD1,CASRTGQGASYEQYF,TGTGCCAGCAGGACAGGACAGGGAGCCTCCTACGAGCAGTACTTC
TRBJ2-7,TRBV9,-,-,CASSVFSESYEQYF,TGTGCCAGCAGCGTATTTAGCGAATCCTACGAGCAGTACTTC
TRBJ1-1,TRBV7-3,-,-,CASSLSAYTEAFF,TGTGCCAGCAGCTTAAGCGCATACACTGAAGCTTTCTTT
TRBJ2-7,TRBV15,-,TRBD1,CATSRLQGARRYEQYF,TGTGCCACCAGCAGGTTACAGGGGGCGAGAAGATACGAGCAGTACTTC
TRBJ2-2,TRBV15,-,-,CATSRGSGSGELFF,TGTGCCACCAGCAGGGGGAGCGGATCCGGGGAGCTGTTTTTT
TRBJ2-7,TRBV7-2,-,TRBD1,CASGQGVVEQYF,TGTGCCAGCGGACAGGGGGTGGTTGAGCAGTACTTC
TRBJ1-1,TRBV19,-,-,CASSTPAAGLNTEAFF,TGTGCCAGTAGTACCCCGGCAGCAGGTCTGAACACTGAAGCTTTCTTT
TRBJ2-7,TRBV19,-,TRBD2,CASSSGTSAYEQYF,TGTGCCAGTAGTTCCGGGACTAGCGCCTACGAGCAGTACTTC
TRBJ2-3,TRBV7-6,-,-,CASSLEGRGDTQYF,TGTGCCAGCAGCTTAGAGGGTAGAGGGGATACGCAGTATTTT
TRBJ1-2,TRBV7-9,-,-,CASSGRDYGYTF,TGTGCCAGCAGTGGGCGCGACTATGGCTACACCTTC
TRBJ2-5,TRBV6-5,-,TRBD1,CASSLYRGIKETQYF,TGTGCCAGCAGCTTATACAGGGGTATAAAGGAGACCCAGTACTTC
TRBJ2-7,TRBV5-1,-,-,CASSLALRSRGSYEQYF,TGCGCCAGCAGCTTGGCCCTGCGGTCACGAGGGTCCTACGAGCAGTACTTC
TRBJ1-1,TRBV28,once,-,CASSYPDSWSAFF,TGTGCCAGCAGTTACCCGGACAGCTGGTCAGCTTTCTTT
TRBJ2-1,TRBV9,once,-,CASSPRVSYNEQFF,TGTGCCAGCAGCCCCAGGGTAAGCTACAATGAGCAGTTCTTC